The 19 T cell receptor beta chains given below trace back to one sample, sequenced in a study of blood T cell repertoires in COVID-19. TCRdb's table, derived via immunoSEQ multiplex PCR, lists solely in-frame clones and lacks some. Among about 400,000 clones listed, 88% were seen once. The sample taken for sequencing was PBMCs or T cells enriched from blood (not recorded which). The receptors here all came from a woman aged 40 to 55 with acute COVID-19.

The rearrangement joins TRBV5-1 to TRBJ2-2; weak D call: TRBD1 (6 bases). The CDR3 consists of 14 residues. In germline, CDR1 is SGHRS, CDR2 YFSETQ. Trimming took off 4 bases at V and 2 bases at J, with 9 bases between the two ends. CDR3 nucleotides: TGCGCCAGCAGCCCCGGGACAAACACCGGGGAGCTGTTTTTT. Translated, it gives CASSPGTNTGELFF.

The genes are TRBV2 and TRBJ1-2; D is perhaps TRBD1 (5 bases). The CDR3 spans 13 residues. Germline V CDR1 and CDR2: SNHLY, FYNNEI. V was pared by 7 bases and J by 6 bases, with 15 bases between. CDR3 bases: TGTGCCAGCAATCAGGGTTATGGTAATGGCTACACCTTC. Encoded protein: CASNQGYGNGYTF. Drawing the rest from reference TRBV2 and TRBJ1-2, the complete variable domain is EPEVTQTPSHQVTQMGQEVILRCVPISNHLYFYWYRQILGQKVEFLVSFYNNEISEKSEIFDDQFSVERPDGSNFTLKIRSTKLEDSAMYFCASNQGYGNGYTFGSGTRLTVV.

About this clone: Other DNA sequences in the sample encode the same CDR3. The V and J genes are TRBV19 and TRBJ1-5; D is perhaps TRBD1 (5 bases). V was clipped by 3 bases and J by 6 bases, with 9 bases between them. Per germline, CDR1 LNHDA and CDR2 SQIVND (reference sequence). This CDR3 is built from 13 residues. In nucleotides, the CDR3 is TGTGCCAGTAGTATCGGGGGAGGTCAGCCCCAGCATTTT. It codes for CASSIGGGQPQHF. Full variable domain (outside the CDR3, taken from reference TRBV19 and TRBJ1-5): DGGITQSPKYLFRKEGQNVTLSCEQNLNHDAMYWYRQDPGQGLRLIYYSQIVNDFQKGDIAEGYSVSREKKESFPLTVTSAQKNPTAFYLCASSIGGGQPQHFGDGTRLSIL.

V and J are TRBV10-1 and TRBJ2-1, with D possibly TRBD1 on 5 matching bases. Germline CDR1 reads WNHNN; CDR2 reads SYGVQD (reference sequence). Trimming removed 0 bases at V and 7 bases at J, with 16 bases between. The CDR3 is made up of 16 amino acids. CDR3 DNA: TGCGCCAGCAGTGAGTCTCGGTCTGCCAAGGGGAATGAGCAGTTCTTC. Its translation: CASSESRSAKGNEQFF.

The V call is TRBV2, the J call TRBJ2-1; 12 bases align to TRBD2. The CDR3 length is 14 residues. Trimming cost V 4 bases and J 7 bases; bases outside gene matches: 2. Germline V gene lookup returns CDR1 SNHLY and CDR2 FYNNEI. This CDR3 is CASSGGLAGNEQFF. The CDR3 DNA sequence: TGTGCCAGCAGTGGCGGACTAGCGGGAAATGAGCAGTTCTTC.

V and J are TRBV9 and TRBJ2-3; no definite D call. CDR1 SGDLS and CDR2 YYNGEE come from the germline V gene. V lost 0 bases, J lost 4 bases, and 6 bases lay in between. The CDR3 runs to 13 residues. The CDR3: CASSVAFPDTQYF. CDR3 DNA: TGTGCCAGCAGCGTAGCCTTTCCAGATACGCAGTATTTT. Complete variable domain (other parts from reference TRBV9 and TRBJ2-3): DSGVTQTPKHLITATGQRVTLRCSPRSGDLSVYWYQQSLDQGLQFLIQYYNGEERAKGNILERFSAQQFPDLHSELNLSSLELGDSALYFCASSVAFPDTQYFGPGTRLTVL.

As DNA, the CDR3 is TGTGCCAGCAGCCACAGGGGGACCTACGAGCAGTACTTC. Encoded protein: CASSHRGTYEQYF. V and J are TRBV3-1 (or the pseudogene TRBV3-2) and TRBJ2-7; 7 nucleotides line up with TRBD1. The germline CDR1 and CDR2 sequences are LGHDT and YNNKEL (reference sequence). Unmatched junction bases numbered 1, after V lost 3 bases and J lost 2 bases. The CDR3 spans 13 residues.

This clone occurred once. The chain joins TRBV9 to TRBJ2-3; D is ambiguous. CDR1 is SGDLS and CDR2 is YYNGEE in the germline V gene. V was trimmed by 6 bases and J by 1 base, leaving 6 bases between them. The CDR3 runs 12 residues. Here the CDR3 DNA reads TGTGCCAGCAATACAGGCACAGATACGCAGTATTTT. Protein sequence: CASNTGTDTQYF.

The chain joins TRBV20-1 to TRBJ2-3, with D perhaps TRBD2 (6 bases). There are 14 residues in the CDR3. V dropped 3 bases and J dropped 6 bases, with 16 bases sitting between them. The germline CDR1 and CDR2 sequences are DFQATT and SNEGSKA (reference sequence). This CDR3 is CSASHGGRSDTQYF. Here the CDR3 DNA reads TGCAGTGCTAGTCACGGGGGTAGGTCTGATACGCAGTATTTT.

CDR3 sequence (DNA): TGCAGTGCTAATGATCAGGAAACAGAAAAACTGTTTTTT. The encoded protein is CSANDQETEKLFF. V is TRBV20-1 and J is TRBJ1-4; no definite D call. This CDR3 contains 13 residues. Germline assignment: CDR1 DFQATT and CDR2 SNEGSKA (reference sequence). Trimming cost V 4 bases and J 8 bases, with 14 bases left between them.

The gene calls are TRBV4-1 and TRBJ2-5, with TRBD2 matching over 9 bases. Germline V gene lookup returns CDR1 MGHRA and CDR2 YSYEKL. This CDR3 is 16 amino acids long. With 0 bases clipped from V and 4 bases from J, the junction kept 6 bases outside the gene matches. CDR3 DNA: TGCGCCAGCAGCCAAGACAGGGCGGGGGGGCGAGAGACCCAGTACTTC. Translated, it gives CASSQDRAGGRETQYF.

Details on this clone: Its ends do not fully match the called genes, so a read error is possible. The chain has TRBV30 and TRBJ1-1; D remains unclear. The germline V gene encodes CDR1 GTSNPN and CDR2 SVGIG (reference sequence). The CDR3 length is 12 residues. CDR3 coding DNA: TGTGCCTGGAGTGTGGGTGGGCCTGACGCTTTCTTT. This gives the protein CAWSVGGPDAFF.

The chain has TRBV5-1 and TRBJ1-1; tentatively, D is TRBD1 (6 bases). CDR3 length equals 16 residues. V was shortened by 1 base and J by 0 bases, with 13 bases between the two germline ends. Germline CDR1 and CDR2: SGHRS and YFSETQ. The DNA of the CDR3 is TGCGCCAGCAGCTTGAACCCAACAGGGATGAACACTGAAGCTTTCTTT. It codes for CASSLNPTGMNTEAFF.

The V and J genes are TRBV29-1 and TRBJ1-1; a weak D match, TRBD1 (5 bases). Germline V lookup: CDR1 SQVTM, CDR2 ANQGSEA. The V gene lost 8 bases and the J gene lost 8 bases, with 9 bases spanning the gap. The CDR3 is made up of 9 amino acids. DNA for the CDR3: TGCAGCCCCCGACAGGAAGCTTTCTTT. This translates into CSPRQEAFF.

V is TRBV18 and J is TRBJ1-1, with D possibly TRBD1 on 6 matching bases. With 8 bases removed from V and 0 bases from J, the gap between germline ends came to 13 bases. From germline, CDR1 is KGHSH and CDR2 LQKENI. This CDR3 comprises 14 residues. The CDR3 loop is CASPPGTLNTEAFF. The CDR3, as DNA: TGTGCCAGCCCTCCCGGGACATTGAACACTGAAGCTTTCTTT. Together with reference TRBV18 and TRBJ1-1, the CDR3 gives the full variable domain: NAGVMQNPRHLVRRRGQEARLRCSPMKGHSHVYWYRQLPEEGLKFMVYLQKENIIDESGMPKERFSAEFPKEGPSILRIQQVVRGDSAAYFCASPPGTLNTEAFFGQGTRLTVV.

The chain carries TRBV5-1 and TRBJ1-2, with a possible D match to TRBD1 (6 bases). The CDR3 loop spans 15 amino acids. CDR1 is SGHRS, CDR2 YFSETQ, per germline. Trimming took 2 bases from V and 2 from J, leaving 13 bases between them. The CDR3 sequence is CASSFDSRGNYGYTF. CDR3 DNA: TGCGCCAGCAGCTTCGATAGCAGGGGCAACTATGGCTACACCTTC.

This sequence joins TRBV14 and TRBJ1-4, with D perhaps TRBD1 (6 bases). The CDR3 sequence is 15 residues long. Trimming shortened V by 4 bases and J by 0 bases, and 9 bases separated the two germline ends. Per the germline V gene, CDR1 is SGHDN and CDR2 is FVKESK. CDR3 nucleotide sequence: TGTGCCAGCAGCCCGTGGACAGCAACTAATGAAAAACTGTTTTTT. Protein product: CASSPWTATNEKLFF.

V is TRBV29-1 and J is TRBJ1-1; tentative D call: TRBD1 (5 bases). The length of the CDR3 is 13 residues. Germline V gene sequence: CDR1 SQVTM, CDR2 ANQGSEA. V lost 7 bases, J lost 7 bases, and 19 bases lay in between. CDR3 amino acids: CSGRGMGEGEAFF. As DNA, the CDR3 is TGCAGCGGACGGGGGATGGGCGAAGGTGAAGCTTTCTTT.

A few counts support this clone. The chain joins TRBV2 to TRBJ1-3; 7 bases are shared with TRBD1. Germline V CDR1 and CDR2: SNHLY, FYNNEI. The CDR3 is 14 amino acids. With V trimmed by 6 bases and J by 3 bases, 5 bases remained unmatched. For the CDR3, the DNA is TGTGCCAGCAGGGTGGGACAGAATGGAAACACCATATATTTT. Its protein is CASRVGQNGNTIYF.